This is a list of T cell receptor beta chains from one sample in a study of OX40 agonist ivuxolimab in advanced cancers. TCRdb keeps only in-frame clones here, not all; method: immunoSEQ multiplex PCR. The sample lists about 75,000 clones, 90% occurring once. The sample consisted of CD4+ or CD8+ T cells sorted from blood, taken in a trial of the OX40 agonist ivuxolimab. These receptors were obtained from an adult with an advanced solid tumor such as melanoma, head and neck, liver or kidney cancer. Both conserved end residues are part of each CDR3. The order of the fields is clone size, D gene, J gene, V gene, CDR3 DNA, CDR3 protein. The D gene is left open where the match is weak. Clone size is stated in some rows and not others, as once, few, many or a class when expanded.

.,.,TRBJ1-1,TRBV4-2,TGTGCCAGCAGCCCTGGGCCAGGGAACACTGAAGCTTTCTTT,CASSPGPGNTEAFF
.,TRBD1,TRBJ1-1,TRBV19,TGTGCCAGTAGTAGGGACAGGGGGAGGACTGAAGCTTTCTTT,CASSRDRGRTEAFF
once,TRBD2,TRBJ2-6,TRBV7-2,TGTGCCAGCAGCCCCAGAGCGGGAGAAAGTGGGGCCAACGTCCTGACTTTC,CASSPRAGESGANVLTF
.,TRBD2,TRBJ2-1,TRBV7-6,TGTGCCAGCAGCTCTTTAGCGGGGTCCTACAATGAGCAGTTCTTC,CASSSLAGSYNEQFF
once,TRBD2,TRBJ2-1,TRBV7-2,TGTGCCAGCAGCGTCGTTGGGACTAGCGGAGGTAATGAGCAGTTCTTC,CASSVVGTSGGNEQFF
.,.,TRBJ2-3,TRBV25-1,TGTGCCAGCAGTGTGGAGGGTGGCACAGATACGCAGTATTTT,CASSVEGGTDTQYF
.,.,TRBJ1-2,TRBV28,TGTGCCAGCAGTCGACCCGATCTGGGCTACACCTTC,CASSRPDLGYTF
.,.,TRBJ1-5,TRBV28,TGTGCCAGCAGTTTATTTATTCAGGGCAGCAATCAGCCCCAGCATTTT,CASSLFIQGSNQPQHF
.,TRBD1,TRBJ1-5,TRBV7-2,TGTGCCAGCAGCTTAGGGACAGGGTTAAAACAGCCCCAGCATTTT,CASSLGTGLKQPQHF
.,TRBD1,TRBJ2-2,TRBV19,TGTGCCAGTAGGGACAGGGCTTCCACCGGGGAGCTGTTTTTT,CASRDRASTGELFF
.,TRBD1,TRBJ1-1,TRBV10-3,TGTGCCATCAGTAGGGGACAGGGAGGGTCTGAAGCTTTCTTT,CAISRGQGGSEAFF
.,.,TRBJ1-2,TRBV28,TGTGCCAGCAGTTTAGCTGGCAGCTCGACTTTAAGCTATGGCTACACCTTC,CASSLAGSSTLSYGYTF
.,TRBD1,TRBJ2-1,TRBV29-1,TGCAGCGTTGACGGGACAGCTTACAATGAGCAGTTCTTC,CSVDGTAYNEQFF
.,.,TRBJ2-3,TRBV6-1,TGTGCCAGCAGTGAAATTCGACAGCCTGGGGCAGATACGCAGTATTTT,CASSEIRQPGADTQYF
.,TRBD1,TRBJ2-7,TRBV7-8,TGTGCCAGCAGCTCATCAGGGGGCCGGGCCTACGAGCAGTACTTC,CASSSSGGRAYEQYF
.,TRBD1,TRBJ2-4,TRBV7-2,TGTGCCAGCAGCTTAACCCCCTTGACAGGGAAAAACATTCAGTACTTC,CASSLTPLTGKNIQYF
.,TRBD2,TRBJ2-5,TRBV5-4,TGTGCCAGCAGCTTGGCAGCTAGCGGGGGGAAGGAGACCCAGTACTTC,CASSLAASGGKETQYF
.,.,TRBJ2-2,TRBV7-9,TGTGCCAGCAGCTTAGGGACAGCCTCCGGGGAGCTGTTTTTT,CASSLGTASGELFF
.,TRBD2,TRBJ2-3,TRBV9,TGTGCCAGCAGCGTACTAGCGGGAGGGGTAGATACGCAGTATTTT,CASSVLAGGVDTQYF
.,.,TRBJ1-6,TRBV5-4,TGTGCCAGCCGGGTGTCCTATAATTCACCCCTCCACTTT,CASRVSYNSPLHF
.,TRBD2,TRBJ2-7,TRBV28,TGTGCCAGCAGTTCGATCGGACTAGCGGGAGGGCCAGGGCAGTACTTC,CASSSIGLAGGPGQYF
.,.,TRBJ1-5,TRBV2,TGTGCCAGCAGTCCTATCCGCCGGGACCTATCCTATCAGCCCCAGCATTTT,CASSPIRRDLSYQPQHF
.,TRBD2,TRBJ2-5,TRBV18,TGTGCCAGCTCACCAACGGCTGGGACTAGCGGGAGGGCCTGGGAGACCCAGTACTTC,CASSPTAGTSGRAWETQYF
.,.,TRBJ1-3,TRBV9,TGTGCCAGCAGCGCAACAGGAAGCTCTGGAAACACCATATATTTT,CASSATGSSGNTIYF
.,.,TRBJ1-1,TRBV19,TGTGCCAGTAGTATGACAGGTCTGAACACTGAAGCTTTCTTT,CASSMTGLNTEAFF
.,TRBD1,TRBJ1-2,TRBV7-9,TGTGCCAGCAGCTTAGAAAGGGGGCGGACTAACTATGGCTACACCTTC,CASSLERGRTNYGYTF
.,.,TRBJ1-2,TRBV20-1,TGCAGTGCTAGTTGGCAATATGGCTACACCTTC,CSASWQYGYTF
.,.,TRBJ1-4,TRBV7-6,TGTGCCAGCAGCTTAGCGGAGGGTGAAAAACTGTTTTTT,CASSLAEGEKLFF
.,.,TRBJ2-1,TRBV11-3,TGTGCCAGCAGCTTACATAGCGGTAGCTCCTACAATGAGCAGTTCTTC,CASSLHSGSSYNEQFF
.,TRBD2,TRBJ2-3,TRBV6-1,TGTGCCAGCAGTGCTGGTAGCGGGGGAAAAGATACGCAGTATTTT,CASSAGSGGKDTQYF
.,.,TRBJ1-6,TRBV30,TGTGCCTGGGGAGGGACTAATTCACCCCTCCACTTT,CAWGGTNSPLHF